The T cell receptor (beta chain) described here comes from a study of blood T cell repertoires in COVID-19. At the level of the study: Both acute and convalescent COVID-19 samples were obtained from the United States, Italy and Spain. PBMCs, B-cell-depleted T cells, or T cells were the source of the cDNA or gDNA that made up the material.

The CDR3 is 14 amino acids. Looked up from germline, CDR1 is SGHVS and CDR2 is FNYEAQ. The V gene end was trimmed by 5 bases and the J gene end by 4 bases; junction bases not matched to a gene: 8. Recruits, aged roughly 18 to 95 years, lived in about two dozen US areas. Symptom resolution, clearance, or two negative PCRs marked the recovered donors of Cohort 3. The assay was immunoSEQ multiplex PCR, and TCRdb's table has in-frame clones only and misses some. This table holds 200,000 to 250,000 clones, under 85% found once. The sequenced material came from PBMCs or T cells enriched from blood (not recorded which). The sequence came from a man aged 60 to 75 who had recovered from COVID-19. This chain links TRBV7-6 with TRBJ2-7; 7 bases fit TRBD1. The CDR3: CASSARQGSYEQYF. CDR3 nucleotide sequence: TGTGCCAGCAGCGCCCGACAGGGATCGTACGAGCAGTACTTC.